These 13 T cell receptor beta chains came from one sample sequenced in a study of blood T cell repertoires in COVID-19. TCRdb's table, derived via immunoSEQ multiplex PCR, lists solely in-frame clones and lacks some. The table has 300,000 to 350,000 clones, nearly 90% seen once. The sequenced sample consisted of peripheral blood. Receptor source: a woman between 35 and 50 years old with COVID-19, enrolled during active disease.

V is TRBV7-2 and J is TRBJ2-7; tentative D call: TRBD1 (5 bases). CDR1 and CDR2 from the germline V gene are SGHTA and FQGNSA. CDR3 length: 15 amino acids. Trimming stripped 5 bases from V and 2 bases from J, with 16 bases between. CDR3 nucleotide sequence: TGTGCCAGCAGCGTCCAGCCGGACACAGCCTACGAGCAGTACTTC. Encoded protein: CASSVQPDTAYEQYF.

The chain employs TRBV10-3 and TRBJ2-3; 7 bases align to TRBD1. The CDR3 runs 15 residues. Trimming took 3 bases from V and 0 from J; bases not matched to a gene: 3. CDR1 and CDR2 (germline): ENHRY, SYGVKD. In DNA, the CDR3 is TGTGCCATCAGTGATATGGGACAGAGCACAGATACGCAGTATTTT. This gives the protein CAISDMGQSTDTQYF.

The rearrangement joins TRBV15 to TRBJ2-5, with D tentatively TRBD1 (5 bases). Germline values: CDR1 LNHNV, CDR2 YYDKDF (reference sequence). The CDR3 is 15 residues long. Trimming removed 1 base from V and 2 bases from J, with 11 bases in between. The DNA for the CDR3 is TGTGCCACCAGCAGAGCTCGCAGGGCACAAGAGACCCAGTACTTC. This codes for CATSRARRAQETQYF.

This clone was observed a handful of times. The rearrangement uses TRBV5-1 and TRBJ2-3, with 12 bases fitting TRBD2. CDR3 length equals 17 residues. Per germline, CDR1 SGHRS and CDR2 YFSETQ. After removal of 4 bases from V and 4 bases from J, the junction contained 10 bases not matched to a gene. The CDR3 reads CASSPGGLAGGADTQYF. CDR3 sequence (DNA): TGCGCCAGCAGCCCCGGGGGCCTAGCGGGAGGGGCAGATACGCAGTATTTT.

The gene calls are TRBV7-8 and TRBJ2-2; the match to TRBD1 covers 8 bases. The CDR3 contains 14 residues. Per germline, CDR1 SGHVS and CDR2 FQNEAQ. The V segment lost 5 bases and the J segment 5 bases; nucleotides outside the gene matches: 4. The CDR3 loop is CASSRTGRTGELFF. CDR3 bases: TGTGCCAGCAGCCGGACAGGGAGAACCGGGGAGCTGTTTTTT.

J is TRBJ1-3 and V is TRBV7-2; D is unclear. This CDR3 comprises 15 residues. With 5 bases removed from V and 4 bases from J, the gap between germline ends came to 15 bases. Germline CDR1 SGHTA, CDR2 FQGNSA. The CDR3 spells CASSPEHRGGNTIYF. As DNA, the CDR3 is TGTGCCAGCAGCCCTGAACACCGGGGAGGAAACACCATATATTTT.

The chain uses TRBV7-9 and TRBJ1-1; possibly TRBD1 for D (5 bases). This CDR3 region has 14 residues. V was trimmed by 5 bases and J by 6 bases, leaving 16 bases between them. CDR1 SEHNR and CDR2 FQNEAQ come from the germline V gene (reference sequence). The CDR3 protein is CASSPLVGGAEAFF. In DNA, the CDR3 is TGTGCCAGCAGCCCGCTTGTTGGGGGGGCTGAAGCTTTCTTT.

The CDR3 nucleotides are TGTGCCAGCAGCTTAGACGGACAGGGCAATCAGCCCCAGCATTTT. Protein product: CASSLDGQGNQPQHF. V and J are TRBV11-2 and TRBJ1-5; TRBD1 aligns across 7 bases. The J segment lost 2 bases and the V segment lost 0 bases, leaving 1 base of the junction unmatched. Germline CDR1 is SGHAT and CDR2 is FQNNGV. This CDR3 contains 15 residues.

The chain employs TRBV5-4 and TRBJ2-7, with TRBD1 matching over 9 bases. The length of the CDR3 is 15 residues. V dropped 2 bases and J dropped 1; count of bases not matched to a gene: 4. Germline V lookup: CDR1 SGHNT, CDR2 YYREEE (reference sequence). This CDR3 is CASSLSGTGSYEQYF. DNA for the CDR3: TGTGCCAGCAGCTTATCCGGGACAGGGTCCTACGAGCAGTACTTC.

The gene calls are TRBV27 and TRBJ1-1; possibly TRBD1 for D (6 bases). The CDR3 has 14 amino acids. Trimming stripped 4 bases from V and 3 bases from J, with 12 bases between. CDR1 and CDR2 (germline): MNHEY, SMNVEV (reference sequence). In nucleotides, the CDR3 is TGTGCCAGCAGTTCGAACAGGGCTTACACTGAAGCTTTCTTT. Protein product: CASSSNRAYTEAFF.

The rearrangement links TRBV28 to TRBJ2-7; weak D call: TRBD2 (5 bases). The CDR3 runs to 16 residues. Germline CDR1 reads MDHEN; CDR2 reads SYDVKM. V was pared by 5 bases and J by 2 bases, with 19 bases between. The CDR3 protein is CASSAAVRVVTYEQYF. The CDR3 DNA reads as TGTGCCAGCAGTGCAGCGGTAAGGGTCGTGACCTACGAGCAGTACTTC.

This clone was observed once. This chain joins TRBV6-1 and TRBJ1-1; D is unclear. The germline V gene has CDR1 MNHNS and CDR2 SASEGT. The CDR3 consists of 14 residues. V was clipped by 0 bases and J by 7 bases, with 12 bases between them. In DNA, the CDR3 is TGTGCCAGCAGTGAAGCGAGGGCTTACGGTGAAGCTTTCTTT. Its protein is CASSEARAYGEAFF.

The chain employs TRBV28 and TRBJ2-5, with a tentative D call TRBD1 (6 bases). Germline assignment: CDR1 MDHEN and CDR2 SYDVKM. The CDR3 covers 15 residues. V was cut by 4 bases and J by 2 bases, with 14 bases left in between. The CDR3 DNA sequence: TGTGCCAGCAGTTCTCCCCAGGGGTCACAAGAGACCCAGTACTTC. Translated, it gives CASSSPQGSQETQYF.